The present T cell receptor (beta chain) was sequenced within a study of a mutant IDH1 vaccine in newly diagnosed glioma (dated by TCRdb to the early 2020s). In the study overall: Patients were given eight vaccinations, in weeks 1, 3, 5, 7, 11, 15, 19 and 23, which matched visits V03 through V10. Vaccination started 4-6 weeks after radiotherapy alone, or was given together with temozolomide cycles in the groups whose treatment included chemotherapy. Of the roughly 30 treated patients, roughly 60% were male and about 38% were female, and the mean age was 40.4 years. Prior to enrollment, standard therapy consisting of radiotherapy alone, temozolomide alone, or radiochemotherapy with temozolomide had been administered to patients, with the combination being received by most patients. Peripheral blood was collected at six visits: V03 (baseline), V05, V07, V10, V12 and V13. Longitudinal TCRB deep sequencing was done for 20 to 25 treated patients, wherever samples were available for exploratory analyses.

The V and J ends are trimmed by 5 bases and 8 bases, leaving 7 bases between them. From cysteine to phenylalanine, the CDR3 is 10 amino acids long. Only the CDR3 part of the read is kept: 30 bases, read in frame from the first base. According to the germline V gene, CDR1 reads MDHEN and CDR2 reads SYDVKM. The time point label, as the study defines it: week 23, last vaccination. A 20-mer mutant IDH1 peptide at 300 micrograms in Montanide made up each vaccine dose, which was injected subcutaneously together with topical imiquimod. All donors had newly diagnosed IDH1-mutant astrocytomas of WHO grade 3 or 4 that showed loss of nuclear ATRX. The samples were drawn from NOA16, a multicentre, single-arm, open-label phase I trial in Germany that tested a mutant IDH1 peptide vaccine in humans for the first time. Genomic DNA for TCRB sequencing was extracted from EDTA blood using the DNeasy Blood and Tissue Kit.

Broader findings and caveats from the paper: Changes in the top peripheral T cell clonotypes picked up by TCRB sequencing did not appear to be linked to pseudoprogression. It was noted by the authors that analyses of patient blood samples could not be reproduced owing to sample limitations. Immune responses induced by the vaccine were seen in about 93% of patients across multiple MHC alleles. Availability determined which PBMC samples were chosen for TCRB deep sequencing.

On this clone: Its binding antigen is unknown. Base-call qualities are not available, and no considerably larger clone is one nucleotide away.

Library method: the immunoSEQ multiplex PCR assay. The hsTCRB Kit was used according to the manufacturer's protocol to amplify rearranged TCR beta chain sequences. Sequencing of TCRB libraries was carried out on an Illumina MiSeq. On the study's bioinformatics: The proprietary platform of the kit vendor was used for demultiplexing, trimming and gene mapping. This is the immuneACCESS table as TCRdb keeps it, with only in-frame sequences that have V and J called. A part of the clones is gone; compared with another copy, unresolved V genes explain less than half, and the rest is unexplained. That table supplies the V and J calls and clone size; D and trimming were determined from the DNA. The sample table shows under 85,000 clones, and around 83% are seen once. 0.7% to 0.95% of the sample comes from the top ten.

The clonotype originates from a woman in her forties or fifties with glioma. The V gene is TRBV28 and the J gene is TRBJ2-7; TRBD2 might be the D gene, on 5 matching bases. The material was PBMCs, obtained from a glioma patient whose treatment included an IDH1 peptide vaccine. This receptor carries the CDR3 CASSRGKQYF. The nucleotide sequence reads as follows: TGTGCCAGCAGTAGAGGGAAGCAGTACTTC.